The clone carrying this T cell receptor (beta chain) has just a few counts. Its antigen is undetermined. Mismatch with germline at one junction end may stem from a read error. The protocol was immunoSEQ multiplex PCR, while the TCRdb copy is restricted to in-frame clones and leaves out a portion. The data show approximately 130,000 clones, about 86% seen once. This sample is part of a study of T cell responses to AZD1222 COVID-19 vaccine. Study conclusions and caveats: Nearly half of spike-specific TCRs reportedly target unmutated variant regions.

Pooled in the analysis were second doses at about 4 or about 12 weeks. From germline, CDR1 is SGHKS and CDR2 YYEKEE (reference sequence). The CDR3 totals 16 residues. This TCR was sampled from an adult who received the AZD1222 COVID-19 vaccine. The sample here was peripheral blood, taken 28 days after the second AZD1222 dose. This rearrangement joins TRBV5-5 to TRBJ1-6, with 11 positions matching TRBD1. Here the CDR3 reads CASSLDRGQNNSPLHF. The CDR3 region has the DNA TGTGCCAGCAGTTTGGACAGGGGGCAAAATAATTCACCCCTCCACTTT.